This T cell receptor (beta chain) was identified in a study of response to subunit inactivated influenza vaccine. Whole-study results and caveats: A suggestion made by the authors is that each seasonal influenza vaccination recruits few new T cells.

This clonotype has a handful of counts. Its cognate antigen is unknown. The V end was cut by 3 bases, the J end by 1 base, with 12 bases between. The germline V gene has CDR1 SEHNR and CDR2 FQNEAQ (reference sequence). CDR3 length equals 15 residues. One entry per CDR3 protein, called by TCRdb with MiXCR from the RT-PCR reads. The table records approximately 700,000 distinct CDR3 sequences, about 15% of them present only once. The sequence came from a middle-aged man who received an inactivated influenza vaccine. This sample comprised PBMCs from blood, obtained roughly 13 days after vaccination. This chain joins TRBV7-9 and TRBJ1-1; tentatively, D is TRBD1 (5 bases). The CDR3 region has the DNA TGTGCCAGCAGCTTTGGAAACACAGGGAACACTGAAGCTTTCTTT. Translating it yields CASSFGNTGNTEAFF.